This TCR beta chain emerged from a study of blood T cell repertoires in COVID-19. For the study at large: Both acute and convalescent COVID-19 samples were obtained from the United States, Italy and Spain. PBMCs, B-cell-depleted T cells, or T cells provided the cDNA or gDNA that made up the material.

For this clone: At one end, the junction sequence differs from germline, possibly due to a read error. Other DNA sequences from this sample encode an identical CDR3 as well.

In the original workflow: Amplifying reference gene primers gave estimates of nucleated cell counts. The protocol was immunoSEQ multiplex PCR, while the TCRdb copy is restricted to in-frame clones and leaves out a portion. V and J calls and clone size come straight from that table; D and trimming were deduced from the DNA. The sample has approximately 41,000 clones, about nine tenths seen once; the top ten hold roughly 21%. Sequencing was done on a sample of peripheral blood. This receptor was obtained from a man in his fifties with active COVID-19.

The CDR3 nucleotides are TGTGCCAGCAGCCAAGATGGGGCAGGGGATTACACTGAAGCCTTCTTT. Amino acids: CASSQDGAGDYTEAFF. The V call is TRBV4-2, the J call TRBJ1-1, with D possibly TRBD1 on 6 matching bases. Per germline, CDR1 LGHNA and CDR2 YNFKEQ. The CDR3 spans 16 residues.